The sequence of this T cell receptor beta chain was determined in a study of T-cell memory formation after mild COVID-19. Study-level information: TCR clusters largely stayed donor specific. Whole-study results and caveats: The study detected some responding clones in pre-infection memory, suggesting cross-reactive memory joined. Researchers report contracting CD4+ clones mostly in CM and EM, with CD8+ clones in EMRA.

This clonotype was picked up a small number of times. What it recognizes is unknown. The V and J ends lost 0 bases and 3 bases respectively, with 12 bases between them. The V gene's germline CDR1 is SGHTA and CDR2 FQGNSA. The CDR3 consists of 15 residues. TCRdb independently ran MiXCR on the 5' RACE reads; one entry per CDR3 protein. The table records 300,000 to 400,000 distinct CDR3 sequences, 25% to 30% of them present only once. The chain recombines TRBV7-2 with TRBJ2-7, with D possibly matching TRBD2 (5 bases). The clonotype originates from an adult woman who had mild COVID-19 (a few samples of this study predate the infection). Cell type and time point are not known. Specimen: PBMCs or a T cell subset sorted from them (not recorded which). CDR3 residues: CASSLAPGLNYEQYF. The CDR3 DNA reads as TGTGCCAGCAGCTTAGCACCCGGACTGAACTACGAGCAGTACTTC.